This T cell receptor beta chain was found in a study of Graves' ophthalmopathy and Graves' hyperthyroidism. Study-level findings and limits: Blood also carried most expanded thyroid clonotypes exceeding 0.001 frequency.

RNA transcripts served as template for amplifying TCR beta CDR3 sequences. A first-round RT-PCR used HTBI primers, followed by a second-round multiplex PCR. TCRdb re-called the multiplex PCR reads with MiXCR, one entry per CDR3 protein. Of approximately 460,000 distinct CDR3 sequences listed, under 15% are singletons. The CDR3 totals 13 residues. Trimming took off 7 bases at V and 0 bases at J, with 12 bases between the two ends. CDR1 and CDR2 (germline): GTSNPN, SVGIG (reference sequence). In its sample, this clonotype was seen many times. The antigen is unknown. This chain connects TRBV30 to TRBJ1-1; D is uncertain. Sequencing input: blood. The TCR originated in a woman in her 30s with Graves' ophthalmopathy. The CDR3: CASKGPMNTEAFF. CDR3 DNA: TGTGCCTCGAAGGGCCCTATGAACACTGAAGCTTTCTTT. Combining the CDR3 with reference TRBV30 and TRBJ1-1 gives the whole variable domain SQTIHQWPATLVQPVGSPLSLECTVEGTSNPNLYWYRQAAGRGLQLLFYSVGIGQISSEVPQNLSASRPQDRQFILSSKKLLLSDSGFYLCASKGPMNTEAFFGQGTRLTVV.